This T cell receptor beta chain comes out of a study of tumor and adjacent non-tumor tissue in lung cancer. At the level of the study: The cohort had 12 adenocarcinoma, 2 squamous cell and 1 small cell patients. Some 3.9 million productive TCRbeta reads were obtained per sample on average. General study points: Top 100 clones took a larger repertoire share in normal lung.

TCRbeta libraries were built with three rounds of nested PCR, modified from ARM-PCR. TCRdb processed the multiplex PCR reads anew with MiXCR; each CDR3 protein has one entry. The table records about 93,000 distinct CDR3 sequences, 67% of them present only once. The template was RNA from unsorted bulk tissue. At least ten counts were recorded for this clonotype. Its target is unknown. Germline V CDR1 and CDR2: DFQATT, SNEGSKA (reference sequence). The junction had 4 bases not matched to a gene; V was cut back by 2 bases and J by 4 bases. The CDR3 has 13 amino acids. The chain links TRBV20-1 to TRBJ1-2, with 7 bases that match TRBD1. The TCR comes from a man aged 55 to 70 with non-small cell lung cancer. Sample: lung tumor tissue. The CDR3 sequence is CSARLPGGYGYTF. CDR3 nucleotides: TGCAGTGCTAGATTGCCAGGGGGCTATGGCTACACCTTC.